The 4 T cell receptor beta chains below come from one sample, sequenced in a study of somatic mutations in cytotoxic T cells in rheumatoid arthritis. This table comes from immunoSEQ multiplex PCR, and its TCRdb copy is limited to in-frame clones, with some not included. The sample contains 20,000 or so clones, approximately 81% of which appear only once. Material for sequencing was CD8+ T cells sorted from blood. Receptor source: a woman aged 40 to 50 with rheumatoid arthritis.

V usage is TRBV4-2 and J usage is TRBJ1-1; D uncertain. Trimming removed 0 bases from V and 1 base from J, with 9 bases in between. The CDR3 has 15 amino acids. Germline loops: CDR1 LGHNA, CDR2 YNFKEQ. Here the CDR3 reads CASSQEATQNTEAFF. CDR3 in DNA: TGTGCCAGCAGCCAAGAGGCGACACAGAACACTGAAGCTTTCTTT.

The rearrangement uses TRBV6-6 and TRBJ2-3; the match to TRBD2 covers 9 bases. J lost 6 bases, V lost 2 bases, and 6 bases had no gene match. CDR1 and CDR2 (germline): MNHNY, SVGAGI (reference sequence). This CDR3 is built from 15 residues. CDR3 coding DNA: TGTGCCAGCAGTTACGGAGCGGGGGGAGGGGATACGCAGTATTTT. Its translation: CASSYGAGGGDTQYF.

The J gene is TRBJ2-7, the V gene TRBV5-5, with 9 positions matching TRBD1. The germline CDR1 and CDR2 sequences are SGHKS and YYEKEE (reference sequence). J gave up 1 base and V 4 bases, and 6 bases lay outside the gene matches. This CDR3 is built from 15 residues. DNA for the CDR3: TGTGCCAGCAGCGTCGGGACAGGGATTTCCTACGAGCAGTACTTC. This gives the protein CASSVGTGISYEQYF.

The chain recombines TRBV19 with TRBJ2-7; 7 bases match TRBD1. This CDR3 has 16 residues. J gave up 3 bases and V 5 bases, and 13 bases lay outside the gene matches. CDR1 is LNHDA and CDR2 is SQIVND in the germline V gene (reference sequence). CDR3 DNA sequence: TGTGCCAGTAGTGTGGGACAGCCCTCTATCTACTACGAGCAGTACTTC. It codes for CASSVGQPSIYYEQYF.